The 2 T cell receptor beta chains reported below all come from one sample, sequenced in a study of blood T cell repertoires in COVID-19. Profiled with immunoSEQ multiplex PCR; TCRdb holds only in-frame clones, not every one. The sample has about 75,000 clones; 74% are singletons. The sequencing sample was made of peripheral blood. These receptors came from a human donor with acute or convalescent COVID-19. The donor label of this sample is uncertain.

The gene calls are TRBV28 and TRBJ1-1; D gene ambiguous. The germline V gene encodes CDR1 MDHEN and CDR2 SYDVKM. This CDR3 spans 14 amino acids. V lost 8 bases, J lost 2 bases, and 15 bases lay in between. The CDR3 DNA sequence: TGTGCCAGCGCGGTCGGAGGCAGTAACACTGAAGCTTTCTTT. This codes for CASAVGGSNTEAFF.

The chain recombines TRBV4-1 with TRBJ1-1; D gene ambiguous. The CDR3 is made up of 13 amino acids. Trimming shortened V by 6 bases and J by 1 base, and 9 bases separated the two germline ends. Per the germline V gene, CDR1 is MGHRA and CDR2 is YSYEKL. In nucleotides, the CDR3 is TGCGCCAGCAGTGCAGGATCGAACACTGAAGCTTTCTTT. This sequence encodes CASSAGSNTEAFF.